These 27 T cell receptor beta chains came from one sample sequenced in a study of response to subunit inactivated influenza vaccine. A single record per CDR3 protein comes from TCRdb applying MiXCR to the RT-PCR reads. The table includes 500,000 or so distinct CDR3 sequences, around 9.9% detected once. The specimen was PBMCs from blood, collected more than 35 days after vaccination. These receptors all come from a man aged 45-65 years who received an inactivated influenza vaccine.

This clonotype has just a few counts. The chain is built from TRBV20-1 and TRBJ1-6, with 8 bases fitting TRBD1. In germline, CDR1 is DFQATT, CDR2 SNEGSKA (reference sequence). Germline trimming cut 4 bases from V and 6 bases from J; bases unmatched to any gene: 2. The CDR3 sequence is 13 residues long. CDR3 region: CSAKDRVNSPLHF. The DNA for the CDR3 is TGCAGTGCTAAGGACAGGGTTAATTCACCCCTCCACTTT.

The chain recombines TRBV7-9 with TRBJ2-1; maybe TRBD2 (7 bases). CDR3 size: 15 residues. The V end lost 5 bases, the J end lost 0 bases, and 11 bases lay between the germline ends. Germline V gene data show CDR1 as SEHNR and CDR2 as FQNEAQ (reference sequence). The CDR3 reads CASSRGGASYNEQFF. DNA for the CDR3: TGTGCCAGCAGCCGCGGGGGCGCCTCCTACAATGAGCAGTTCTTC.

The chain has TRBV15 and TRBJ2-1; TRBD2 matches at 8 bases. V lost 0 bases and J lost 0; bases outside the gene matches: 4. CDR3 length: 17 amino acids. Germline CDR1 is LNHNV and CDR2 is YYDKDF (reference sequence). CDR3 DNA sequence: TGTGCCACCAGCAGAGAATGGGGACTAGGCTCCTACAATGAGCAGTTCTTC. This sequence encodes CATSREWGLGSYNEQFF. Full variable domain (outside the CDR3, taken from reference TRBV15 and TRBJ2-1): DAMVIQNPRYQVTQFGKPVTLSCSQTLNHNVMYWYQQKSSQAPKLLFHYYDKDFNNEADTPDNFQSRRPNTSFCFLDIRSPGLGDTAMYLCATSREWGLGSYNEQFFGPGTRLTVL.

The chain joins TRBV7-2 to TRBJ1-5; no clear D gene. Germline-derived CDR1 and CDR2 are SGHTA and FQGNSA. V gave up 2 bases and J gave up 0 bases, with 11 bases separating them. The CDR3 totals 16 residues. The CDR3 DNA reads TGTGCCAGCAGCTTAATGACGGGTTATAGCAATCAGCCCCAGCATTTT. This sequence encodes CASSLMTGYSNQPQHF.

This clonotype was counted ten times or more. The rearrangement joins TRBV7-2 to TRBJ1-6, with D possibly TRBD1 on 5 matching bases. The CDR3 is made up of 14 amino acids. Germline V gene sequence: CDR1 SGHTA, CDR2 FQGNSA. The ends were cut back, 5 bases at V and 7 bases at J, with 12 bases in the middle. CDR3 nucleotides: TGTGCCAGCAGCCCATCAGGGAAGAATTCACCCCTCCACTTT. It is translated as CASSPSGKNSPLHF.

This rearrangement joins TRBV2 to TRBJ2-3, with 8 bases fitting TRBD2. CDR3 size: 15 residues. The germline V gene has CDR1 SNHLY and CDR2 FYNNEI. The trim removed 8 bases at V and 6 bases at J, leaving 13 bases unmatched. The CDR3 DNA reads as TGTGCCAGCCGGCGTACAGCGGGGGCCGATGATACGCAGTATTTT. Encoded protein: CASRRTAGADDTQYF.

The rearrangement joins TRBV7-3 to TRBJ1-1; TRBD1 agrees at 7 bases. The length of the CDR3 is 16 residues. Germline V gene lookup returns CDR1 SGHTA and CDR2 FQGTGA. The J segment lost 0 bases and the V segment lost 6 bases, leaving 10 bases of the junction unmatched. The CDR3 loop reads CASSQAAGGLNTEAFF. As DNA, the CDR3 is TGTGCCAGCAGTCAAGCGGCAGGGGGTCTGAACACTGAAGCTTTCTTT.

This clonotype was observed many times. The chain combines TRBV28 with TRBJ1-2, with 7 bases lining up with TRBD1. In germline, CDR1 is MDHEN, CDR2 SYDVKM. The CDR3 covers 15 residues. With 6 bases clipped from V and 4 bases from J, the junction kept 11 bases outside the gene matches. CDR3 in amino acids: CASSQATGTAYGYTF. The CDR3 DNA sequence: TGTGCCAGCAGCCAGGCTACCGGGACAGCCTATGGCTACACCTTC.

J is TRBJ2-5 and V is TRBV3-1; no clear D. The CDR3 spans 15 residues. Germline values: CDR1 LGHDT, CDR2 YNNKEL (reference sequence). With 4 bases removed from V and 2 bases from J, the gap between germline ends came to 14 bases. The CDR3 bases are TGTGCCAGCAGCCCTCTCGGGTTCAGACAAGAGACCCAGTACTTC. This gives the protein CASSPLGFRQETQYF.

About this clonotype itself: This may be a read error: a much more frequent sequence differs by one nucleotide. The rearrangement links TRBV24-1 to TRBJ2-3; D gene unclear. Trimming removed 10 bases at V and 2 bases at J, with 12 bases between. This CDR3 region has 13 residues. Germline V gives CDR1 KGHDR, CDR2 SFDVKD. CDR3 amino acids: CATGPPYTDTQYF. In DNA, the CDR3 is TGTGCCACAGGACCACCGTACACAGATACGCAGTATTTT.

The chain is built from TRBV7-2 and TRBJ1-5; a possible D gene is TRBD1 (6 bases). Trimming pared 3 bases from V and 3 bases from J, leaving 9 bases between. This CDR3 is 14 amino acids long. CDR1 SGHTA and CDR2 FQGNSA come from the germline V gene. The chain's CDR3 is CASSFGQYNQPQHF. As DNA, the CDR3 is TGTGCCAGCAGCTTTGGACAGTACAATCAGCCCCAGCATTTT.

In its sample, this clonotype was seen a few times. V usage is TRBV27 and J usage is TRBJ2-5; D possibly corresponds to TRBD2 (6 bases). CDR1 is MNHEY and CDR2 is SMNVEV in the germline V gene (reference sequence). This CDR3 is 17 amino acids long. The V gene lost 0 bases and the J gene lost 4 bases, with 18 bases spanning the gap. The CDR3 is CASSLSTSRGRRETQYF. The CDR3 region has the DNA TGTGCCAGCAGTTTATCCACATCTCGGGGGAGGAGAGAGACCCAGTACTTC.

This clonotype has just a few counts. The chain recombines TRBV2 with TRBJ2-5; no firm D call. Germline CDR1 reads SNHLY; CDR2 reads FYNNEI. V gave up 5 bases and J gave up 3 bases, with 16 bases separating them. This CDR3 comprises 15 residues. The CDR3 loop reads CASSPGLSAKETQYF. The CDR3 DNA sequence: TGTGCCAGCAGTCCCGGGTTGTCGGCAAAAGAGACCCAGTACTTC.

This clonotype was counted only a few times. The V and J genes are TRBV4-3 and TRBJ2-7, with 8 positions matching TRBD1. Per germline, CDR1 LGHNA and CDR2 YSLEER. This CDR3 spans 15 amino acids. V shed 4 bases, J shed 4 bases, and the junction held 9 bases outside the gene matches. The CDR3 loop reads CASSRLTGQAYEQYF. As DNA, the CDR3 is TGCGCCAGCAGCCGGCTGACGGGACAGGCTTACGAGCAGTACTTC.

This clonotype was detected only a few times. The V gene is TRBV7-9, the J gene TRBJ1-1, with D unclear. CDR3 size: 15 residues. Trimming took off 5 bases at V and 0 bases at J, with 13 bases between the two ends. From germline, CDR1 is SEHNR and CDR2 FQNEAQ (reference sequence). The CDR3 sequence is CASSGWETLNTEAFF. The CDR3 region has the DNA TGTGCCAGCAGCGGATGGGAGACACTGAACACTGAAGCTTTCTTT.

The chain carries TRBV9 and TRBJ2-2; D perhaps matches TRBD1 (5 bases). This CDR3 has 18 residues. Germline CDR1 and CDR2: SGDLS and YYNGEE. Trimming took 4 bases from V and 6 from J, leaving 25 bases between them. DNA of the CDR3: TGTGCCAGCAGCCCCCGATATGCGTCCGCAGGGATCCCCGGGGAGCTGTTTTTT. The encoded protein is CASSPRYASAGIPGELFF.

This clonotype has a handful of counts. This chain links TRBV12-3 or TRBV12-4 with TRBJ1-5; D perhaps matches TRBD1 (5 bases). Deletions cut 2 bases from V and 7 bases from J, with 9 bases between. The CDR3 totals 13 residues. CDR3 in amino acids: CASSLLTAQPQHF. DNA for the CDR3: TGTGCCAGCAGTTTATTGACAGCCCAGCCCCAGCATTTT.

This clonotype appeared a few times. This chain connects TRBV7-2 to TRBJ2-1; D may be TRBD2 (6 bases). Looked up from germline, CDR1 is SGHTA and CDR2 is FQGNSA. This CDR3 has 17 residues. V shed 1 base and J shed 4 bases, with 17 bases lying between them. The CDR3 bases are TGTGCCAGCAGCTTAGTAGCAATGGCGGGGCAATACAATGAGCAGTTCTTC. Translated: CASSLVAMAGQYNEQFF. The full variable domain, rest sourced from reference TRBV7-2 and TRBJ2-1, is GAGVSQSPSNKVTEKGKDVELRCDPISGHTALYWYRQSLGQGLEFLIYFQGNSAPDKSGLPSDRFSAERTGGSVSTLTIQRTQQEDSAVYLCASSLVAMAGQYNEQFFGPGTRLTVL.

This clonotype was counted between two and nine times. The chain has TRBV4-2 and TRBJ2-3, with 7 positions matching TRBD1. CDR1 and CDR2 (germline): LGHNA, YNFKEQ. The CDR3 covers 19 residues. J lost 0 bases, V lost 0 bases, and 12 bases had no gene match. The CDR3 bases are TGTGCCAGCAGCCAAGATGGAAGACAGGGTGGCTCTAGCACAGATACGCAGTATTTT. This sequence encodes CASSQDGRQGGSSTDTQYF.

This clonotype was seen more than once but under ten times. This chain connects TRBV20-1 to TRBJ2-1; D might be TRBD2 (6 bases). The ends were cut back, 5 bases at V and 9 bases at J, with 17 bases in the middle. This CDR3 spans 13 amino acids. Per the germline V gene, CDR1 is DFQATT and CDR2 is SNEGSKA (reference sequence). For the CDR3, the DNA is TGCAGTGCTCGTAGCGGATACGACATTGAGCAGTTCTTC. This sequence encodes CSARSGYDIEQFF.

V is TRBV4-2 and J is TRBJ2-5; 8 nucleotides match TRBD1. CDR3 length: 14 residues. After removal of 0 bases from V and 5 bases from J, the junction contained 2 bases not matched to a gene. Germline CDR1 reads LGHNA; CDR2 reads YNFKEQ. The CDR3 protein is CASSQDRQGETQYF. CDR3 sequence (DNA): TGTGCCAGCAGCCAAGATCGACAGGGGGAGACCCAGTACTTC.

This clonotype appeared a few times. This chain links TRBV28 with TRBJ2-3; TRBD2 agrees at 11 bases. Trimming at V came to 5 bases and at J to 2 bases, leaving 18 bases not matched to a gene. In germline, CDR1 is MDHEN, CDR2 SYDVKM. CDR3 length equals 20 residues. For the CDR3, the DNA is TGTGCCAGCAGTCCCACCACCTCCTTAGCGGGAGGGCCGGACACAGATACGCAGTATTTT. As protein: CASSPTTSLAGGPDTDTQYF. Based on the CDR3 plus reference TRBV28 and TRBJ2-3, the full variable domain is DVKVTQSSRYLVKRTGEKVFLECVQDMDHENMFWYRQDPGLGLRLIYFSYDVKMKEKGDIPEGYSVSREKKERFSLILESASTNQTSMYLCASSPTTSLAGGPDTDTQYFGPGTRLTVL.

There are a few counts of this clonotype. CDR3 DNA: TGTGCCAGCAGCTTAGACGGGACAGGGACCCCTAATGAAAAACTGTTTTTT. Protein: CASSLDGTGTPNEKLFF. The rearrangement joins TRBV11-2 to TRBJ1-4; TRBD1 aligns across 9 bases. The CDR3 is 17 residues long. After removal of 0 bases from V and 3 bases from J, the junction contained 5 bases not matched to a gene. Germline V CDR1 and CDR2: SGHAT, FQNNGV.

In the case of this clonotype: One end of the junction varies from germline; a read error may be responsible. The J gene is TRBJ2-1, the V gene TRBV13; unclear D gene. The CDR3 spans 12 residues. CDR1 PRHDT and CDR2 FYEKMQ come from the germline V gene (reference sequence). CDR3 amino acids: CASSLGSPGQFF. In DNA, the CDR3 is TGCGCCAGCAGCTTAGGGTCCCCTGGGCAGTTCTTC.

This clonotype was picked up many times. The V call is TRBV3-1, the J call TRBJ2-7; 11 bases are shared with TRBD1. Germline loops: CDR1 LGHDT, CDR2 YNNKEL (reference sequence). The CDR3 loop spans 15 amino acids. V was pared by 1 base and J by 3 bases, with 2 bases of the junction left unmatched. CDR3 loop: CASSQGTGGYYEQYF. As DNA, the CDR3 is TGTGCCAGCAGCCAAGGGACAGGGGGCTACTACGAGCAGTACTTC.

The V call is TRBV24-1, the J call TRBJ2-1, with D possibly being TRBD1 or TRBD2 (5 bases each). This CDR3 has 15 residues. Germline CDR1 reads KGHDR; CDR2 reads SFDVKD. Trimming shortened V by 9 bases and J by 5 bases, and 19 bases separated the two germline ends. CDR3 DNA: TGTGCCACCGGCGGCGTGGGGGAGTTGAACAATGAGCAGTTCTTC. This codes for CATGGVGELNNEQFF.

In this sample, this clonotype turned up a few times. The genes are TRBV12-3 or TRBV12-4 and TRBJ2-7; a weak D match, TRBD2 (6 bases). The ends were cut back, 1 base at V and 3 bases at J, with 10 bases in the middle. This CDR3 is built from 14 residues. The DNA of the CDR3 is TGTGCCAGCAGTTTAGGTGGGGGGAACTACGAGCAGTACTTC. Translating gives CASSLGGGNYEQYF.